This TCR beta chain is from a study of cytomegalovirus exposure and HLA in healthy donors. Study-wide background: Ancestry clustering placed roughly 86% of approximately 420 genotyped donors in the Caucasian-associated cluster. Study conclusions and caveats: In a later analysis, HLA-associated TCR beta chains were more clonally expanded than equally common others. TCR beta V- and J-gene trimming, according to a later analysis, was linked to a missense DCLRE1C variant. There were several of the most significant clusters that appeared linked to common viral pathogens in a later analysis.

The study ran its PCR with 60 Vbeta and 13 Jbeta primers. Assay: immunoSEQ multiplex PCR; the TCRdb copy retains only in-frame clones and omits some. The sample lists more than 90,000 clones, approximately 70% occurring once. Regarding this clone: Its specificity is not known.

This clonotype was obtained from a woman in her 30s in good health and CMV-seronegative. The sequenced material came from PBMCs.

The CDR3 coding sequence is TGTGCCAGCAGCGTAGCGCCTGAGACAGGCGCCTCGAACACTGAAGCTTTCTTT. Translation gives CASSVAPETGASNTEAFF. V and J are TRBV9 and TRBJ1-1, with D tentatively TRBD1 (6 bases). The length of the CDR3 is 18 residues. Between the trimmed V and J ends, which lost 0 bases and 1 base, there was a span of 19 bases. Germline-derived CDR1 and CDR2 are SGDLS and YYNGEE.